This T cell receptor beta chain is drawn from a study of T cells in localized non-small cell lung cancer. General observations from the study: Of the top 100 tumor clones, median about 56 were in adjacent lung, 25 to 35 among its top 100. Only one tumor region went through sequencing, so heterogeneity may still be there. Highest T cell clonality was seen in uninvolved adjacent lung, surpassing that measured in tumor.

Looked up from germline, CDR1 is MNHNS and CDR2 is SASEGT. The CDR3 contains 13 residues. V lost 1 base to trimming and J lost 4 bases, with 7 bases between them. This table comes from immunoSEQ multiplex PCR, and its TCRdb copy is limited to in-frame clones, with some not included. The sample gives 75,000 to 80,000 clones, more than 70% of which show up once; 20% to 25% is in the top ten. Worth noting for this clone: Its antigen remains unknown.

This chain links TRBV6-1 with TRBJ1-2, with no clear D. This sequence originates from a woman between 35 and 75 years old with stage I squamous cell lung carcinoma. The sample in question was peripheral blood, obtained before any cancer treatment. CDR3 nucleotides: TGTGCCAGCAGTGAAGTACCAGGCTATGGCTACACCTTC. Amino acid sequence: CASSEVPGYGYTF.